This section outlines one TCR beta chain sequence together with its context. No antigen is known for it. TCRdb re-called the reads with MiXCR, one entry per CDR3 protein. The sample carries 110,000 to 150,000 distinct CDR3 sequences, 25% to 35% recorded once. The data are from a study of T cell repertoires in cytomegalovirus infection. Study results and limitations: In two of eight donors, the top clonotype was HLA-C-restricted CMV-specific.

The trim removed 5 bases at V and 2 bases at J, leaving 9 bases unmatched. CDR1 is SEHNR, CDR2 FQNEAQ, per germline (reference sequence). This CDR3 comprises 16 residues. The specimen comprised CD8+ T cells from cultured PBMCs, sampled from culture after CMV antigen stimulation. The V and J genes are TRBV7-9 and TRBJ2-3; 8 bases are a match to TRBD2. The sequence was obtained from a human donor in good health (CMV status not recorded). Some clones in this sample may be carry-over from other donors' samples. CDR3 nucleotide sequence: TGTGCCAGCAGCCCTCCCGGGGGGGGGGACACAGATACGCAGTATTTT. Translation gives CASSPPGGGDTDTQYF.